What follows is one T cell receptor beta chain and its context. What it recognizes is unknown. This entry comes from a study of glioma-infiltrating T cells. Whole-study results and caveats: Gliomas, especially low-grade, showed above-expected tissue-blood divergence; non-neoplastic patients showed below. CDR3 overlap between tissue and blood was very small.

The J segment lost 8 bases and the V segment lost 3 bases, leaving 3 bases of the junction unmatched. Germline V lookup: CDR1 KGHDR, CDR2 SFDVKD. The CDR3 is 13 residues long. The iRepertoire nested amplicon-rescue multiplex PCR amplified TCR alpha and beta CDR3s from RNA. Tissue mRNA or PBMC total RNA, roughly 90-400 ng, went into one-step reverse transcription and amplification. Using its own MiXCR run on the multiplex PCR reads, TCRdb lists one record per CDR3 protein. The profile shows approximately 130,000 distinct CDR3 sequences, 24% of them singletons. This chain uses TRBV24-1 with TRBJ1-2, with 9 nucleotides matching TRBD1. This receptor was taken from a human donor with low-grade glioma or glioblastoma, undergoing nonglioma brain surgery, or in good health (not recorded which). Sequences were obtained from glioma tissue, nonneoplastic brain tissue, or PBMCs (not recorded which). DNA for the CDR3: TGTGCCACCAGTGATGGGACAGGGTTCGGCTACACCTTC. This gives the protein CATSDGTGFGYTF.